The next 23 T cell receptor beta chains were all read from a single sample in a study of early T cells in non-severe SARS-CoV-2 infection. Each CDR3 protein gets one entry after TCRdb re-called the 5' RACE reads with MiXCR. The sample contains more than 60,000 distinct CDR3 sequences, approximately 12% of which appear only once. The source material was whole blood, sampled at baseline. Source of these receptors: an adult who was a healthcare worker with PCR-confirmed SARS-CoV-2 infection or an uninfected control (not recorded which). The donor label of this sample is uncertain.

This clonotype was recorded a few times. The CDR3 reads CASSTRGLETQYF. The CDR3 DNA is TGCGCCAGCAGCACGAGGGGGCTGGAGACCCAGTACTTC. The rearrangement uses TRBV5-1 and TRBJ2-5; 7 bases are shared with TRBD1. J lost 5 bases, V lost 4 bases, and 5 bases had no gene match. The length of the CDR3 is 13 residues. Germline V lookup: CDR1 SGHRS, CDR2 YFSETQ.

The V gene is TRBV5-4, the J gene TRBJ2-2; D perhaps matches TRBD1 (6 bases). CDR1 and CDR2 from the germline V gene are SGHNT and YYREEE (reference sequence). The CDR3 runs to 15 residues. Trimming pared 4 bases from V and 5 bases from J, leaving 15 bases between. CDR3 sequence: CASSPADRSTGELFF. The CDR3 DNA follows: TGTGCCAGCAGCCCCGCAGACAGGTCGACCGGGGAGCTGTTTTTT.

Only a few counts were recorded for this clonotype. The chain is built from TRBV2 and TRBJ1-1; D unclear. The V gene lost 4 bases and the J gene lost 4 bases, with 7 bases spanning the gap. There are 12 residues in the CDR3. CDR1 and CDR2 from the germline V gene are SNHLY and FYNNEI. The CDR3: CASSVVSTEAFF. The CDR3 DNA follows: TGTGCCAGCAGTGTCGTCTCCACTGAAGCTTTCTTT.

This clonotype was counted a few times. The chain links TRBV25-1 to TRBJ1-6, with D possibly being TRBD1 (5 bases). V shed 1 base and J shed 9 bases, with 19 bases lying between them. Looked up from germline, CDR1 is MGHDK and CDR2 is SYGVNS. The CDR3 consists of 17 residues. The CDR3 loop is CASSESGLGGTGSPLHF. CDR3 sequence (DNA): TGTGCCAGCAGTGAATCGGGGTTAGGAGGGACTGGTTCACCCCTCCACTTT.

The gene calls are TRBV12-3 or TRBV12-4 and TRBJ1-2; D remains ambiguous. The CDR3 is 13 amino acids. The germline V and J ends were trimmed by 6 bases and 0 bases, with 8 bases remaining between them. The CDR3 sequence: CASRSGPNYGYTF. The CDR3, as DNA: TGTGCCAGCAGGTCCGGTCCTAACTATGGCTACACCTTC.

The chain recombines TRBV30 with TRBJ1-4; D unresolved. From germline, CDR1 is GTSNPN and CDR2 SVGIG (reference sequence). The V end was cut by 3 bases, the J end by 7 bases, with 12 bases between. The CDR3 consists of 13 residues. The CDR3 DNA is TGTGCCTGGAGCAGGAGCGGCCCTGAAAAACTGTTTTTT. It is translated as CAWSRSGPEKLFF. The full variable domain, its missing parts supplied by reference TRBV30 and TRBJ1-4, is SQTIHQWPATLVQPVGSPLSLECTVEGTSNPNLYWYRQAAGRGLQLLFYSVGIGQISSEVPQNLSASRPQDRQFILSSKKLLLSDSGFYLCAWSRSGPEKLFFGSGTQLSVL.

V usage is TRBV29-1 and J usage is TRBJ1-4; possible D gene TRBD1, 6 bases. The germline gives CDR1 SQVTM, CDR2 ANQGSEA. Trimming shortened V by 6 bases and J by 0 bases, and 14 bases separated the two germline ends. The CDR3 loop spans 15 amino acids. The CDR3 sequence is CSVVRTDATNEKLFF. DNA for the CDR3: TGCAGCGTCGTCAGGACAGATGCAACTAATGAAAAACTGTTTTTT. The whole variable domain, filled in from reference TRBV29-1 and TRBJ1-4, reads SAVISQKPSRDICQRGTSLTIQCQVDSQVTMMFWYRQQPGQSLTLIATANQGSEATYESGFVIDKFPISRPNLTFSTLTVSNMSPEDSSIYLCSVVRTDATNEKLFFGSGTQLSVL.

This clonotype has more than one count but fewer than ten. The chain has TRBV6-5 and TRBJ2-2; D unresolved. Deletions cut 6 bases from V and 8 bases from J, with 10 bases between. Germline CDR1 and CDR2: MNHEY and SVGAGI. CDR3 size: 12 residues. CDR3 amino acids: CASRTLEGELFF. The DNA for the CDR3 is TGTGCCAGCAGAACCTTAGAGGGGGAGCTGTTTTTT.

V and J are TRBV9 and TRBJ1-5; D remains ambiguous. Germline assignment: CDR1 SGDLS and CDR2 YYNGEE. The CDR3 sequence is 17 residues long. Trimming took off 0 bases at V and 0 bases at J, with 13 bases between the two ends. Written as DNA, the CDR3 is TGTGCCAGCAGCGTAGAGTTACAGACCTATAGCAATCAGCCCCAGCATTTT. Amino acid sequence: CASSVELQTYSNQPQHF.

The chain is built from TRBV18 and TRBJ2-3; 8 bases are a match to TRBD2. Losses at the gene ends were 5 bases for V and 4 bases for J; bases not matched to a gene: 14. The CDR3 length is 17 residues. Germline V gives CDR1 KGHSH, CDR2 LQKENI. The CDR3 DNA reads TGTGCCAGCTCATCTCCCGGCAGCGGGGGTCGAGCAGATACGCAGTATTTT. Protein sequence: CASSSPGSGGRADTQYF.

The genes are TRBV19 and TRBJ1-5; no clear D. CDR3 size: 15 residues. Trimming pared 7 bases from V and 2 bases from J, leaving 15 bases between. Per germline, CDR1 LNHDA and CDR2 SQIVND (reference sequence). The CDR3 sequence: CASTPGWRGNQPQHF. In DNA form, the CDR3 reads TGTGCCAGTACCCCGGGATGGAGAGGCAATCAGCCCCAGCATTTT.

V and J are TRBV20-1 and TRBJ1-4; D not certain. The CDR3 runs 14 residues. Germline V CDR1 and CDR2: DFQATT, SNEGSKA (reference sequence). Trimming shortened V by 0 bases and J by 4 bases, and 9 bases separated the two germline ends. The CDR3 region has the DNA TGCAGTGCTAGAGATCAAGCACTTAATGAAAAACTGTTTTTT. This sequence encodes CSARDQALNEKLFF.

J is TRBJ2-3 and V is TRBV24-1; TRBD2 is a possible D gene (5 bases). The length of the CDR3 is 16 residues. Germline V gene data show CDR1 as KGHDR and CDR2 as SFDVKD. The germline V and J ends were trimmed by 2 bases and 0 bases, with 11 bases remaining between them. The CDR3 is CATSDWSDSSTDTQYF. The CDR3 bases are TGTGCCACCAGTGATTGGTCGGACTCCAGCACAGATACGCAGTATTTT.

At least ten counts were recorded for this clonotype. This chain's CDR3 is CATSADRGNQPQHF. The CDR3 DNA reads as TGTGCCACCAGTGCTGACAGGGGCAATCAGCCCCAGCATTTT. This chain uses TRBV24-1 with TRBJ1-5; 7 nucleotides match TRBD1. Trimming took 5 bases from V and 2 from J; bases not matched to a gene: 2. The CDR3 is 14 residues long. Germline CDR1 and CDR2: KGHDR and SFDVKD.

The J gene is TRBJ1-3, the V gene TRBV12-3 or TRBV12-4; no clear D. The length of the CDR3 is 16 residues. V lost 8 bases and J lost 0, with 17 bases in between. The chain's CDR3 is CASYVIRPGSGNTIYF. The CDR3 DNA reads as TGTGCCAGCTACGTCATTAGACCCGGCTCTGGAAACACCATATATTTT.

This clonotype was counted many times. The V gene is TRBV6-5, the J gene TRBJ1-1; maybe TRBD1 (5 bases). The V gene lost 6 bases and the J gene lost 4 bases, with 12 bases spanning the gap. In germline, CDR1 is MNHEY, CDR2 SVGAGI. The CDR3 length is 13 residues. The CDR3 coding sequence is TGTGCCAGCAGCCTTCAGGGAGTCACTGAAGCTTTCTTT. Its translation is CASSLQGVTEAFF.

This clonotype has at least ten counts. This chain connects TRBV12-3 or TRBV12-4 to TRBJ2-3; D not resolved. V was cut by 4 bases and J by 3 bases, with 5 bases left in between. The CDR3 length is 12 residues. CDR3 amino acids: CASSYGTDTQYF. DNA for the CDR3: TGTGCCAGCAGTTATGGGACAGATACGCAGTATTTT.

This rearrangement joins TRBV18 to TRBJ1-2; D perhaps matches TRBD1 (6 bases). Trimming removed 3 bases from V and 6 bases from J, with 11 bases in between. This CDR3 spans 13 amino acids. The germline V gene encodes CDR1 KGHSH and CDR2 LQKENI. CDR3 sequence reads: CASSPWTEDGYTF. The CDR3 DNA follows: TGTGCCAGCTCACCCTGGACAGAAGATGGCTACACCTTC.

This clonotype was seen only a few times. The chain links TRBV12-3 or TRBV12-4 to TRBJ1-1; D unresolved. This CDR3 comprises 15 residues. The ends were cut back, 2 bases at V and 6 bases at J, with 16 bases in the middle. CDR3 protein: CASSLLPGRRPEAFF. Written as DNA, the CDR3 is TGTGCCAGCAGTTTATTACCGGGGAGGCGACCTGAAGCTTTCTTT.

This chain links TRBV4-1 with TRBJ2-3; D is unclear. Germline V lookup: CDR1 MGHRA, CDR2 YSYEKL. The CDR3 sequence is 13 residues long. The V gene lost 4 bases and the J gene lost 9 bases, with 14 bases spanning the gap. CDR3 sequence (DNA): TGCGCCAGCAGCCCAAAGGGATTCGAGACGCAGTATTTT. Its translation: CASSPKGFETQYF.

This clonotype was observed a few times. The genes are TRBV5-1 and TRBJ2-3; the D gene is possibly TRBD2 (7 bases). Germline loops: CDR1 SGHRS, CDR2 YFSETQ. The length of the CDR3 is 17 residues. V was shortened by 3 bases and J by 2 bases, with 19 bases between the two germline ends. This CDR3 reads CASSSAGGGGPTDTQYF. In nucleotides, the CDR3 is TGCGCCAGCAGCTCGGCTGGCGGCGGGGGCCCCACAGATACGCAGTATTTT.

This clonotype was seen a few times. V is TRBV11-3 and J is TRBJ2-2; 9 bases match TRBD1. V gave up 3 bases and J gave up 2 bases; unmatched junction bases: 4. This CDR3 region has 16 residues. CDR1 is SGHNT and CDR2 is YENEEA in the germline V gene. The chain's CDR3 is CASSFRDRVNTGELFF. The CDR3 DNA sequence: TGTGCCAGCAGCTTCCGGGACAGGGTAAACACCGGGGAGCTGTTTTTT.

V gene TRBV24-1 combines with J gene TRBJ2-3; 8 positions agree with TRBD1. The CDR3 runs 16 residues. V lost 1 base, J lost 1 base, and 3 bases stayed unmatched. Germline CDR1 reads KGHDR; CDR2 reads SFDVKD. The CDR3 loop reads CATSDFRGLRTDTQYF. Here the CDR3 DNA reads TGTGCCACCAGTGATTTCAGGGGGCTGCGCACAGATACGCAGTATTTT.